Sequencing of this TCR beta chain was carried out in a study of cytomegalovirus exposure and HLA in healthy donors. The germline CDR1 and CDR2 sequences are LNHDA and SQIVND (reference sequence). The length of the CDR3 is 16 residues. V was shortened by 5 bases and J by 0 bases, with 17 bases between the two germline ends. Study-level findings and limits: As was reported, the classifier diagnosed cytomegalovirus status with high specificity and sensitivity. A later analysis showed that HLA-associated TCR beta chains had undergone more clonal expansion than equally common others.

The PCR made use of 60 Vbeta and 13 Jbeta primers. Clones were sequenced by immunoSEQ multiplex PCR, and TCRdb holds only the in-frame ones, with some missing. Among approximately 95,000 clones listed, approximately 81% were seen once. Notes on this clone: Its antigen is unknown.

The source material was PBMCs. This chain uses TRBV19 with TRBJ2-7; D is possibly TRBD2 (5 bases). This clonotype was obtained from a woman aged 40 to 50 in good health and CMV-seropositive. Here the CDR3 DNA reads TGTGCCAGTAGTCCTGTCGGCGGGCGGAGCTCCTACGAGCAGTACTTC. Protein sequence: CASSPVGGRSSYEQYF.